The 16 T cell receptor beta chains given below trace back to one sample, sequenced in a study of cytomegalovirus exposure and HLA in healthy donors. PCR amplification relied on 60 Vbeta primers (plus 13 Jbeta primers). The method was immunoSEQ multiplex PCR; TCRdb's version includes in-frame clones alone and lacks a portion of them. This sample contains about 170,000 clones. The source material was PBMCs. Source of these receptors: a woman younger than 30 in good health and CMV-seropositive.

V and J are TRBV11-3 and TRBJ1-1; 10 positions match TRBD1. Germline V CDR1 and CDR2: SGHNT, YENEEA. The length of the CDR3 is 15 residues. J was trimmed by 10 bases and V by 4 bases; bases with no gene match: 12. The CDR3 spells CASSSQGGTGERAFF. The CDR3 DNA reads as TGTGCCAGCAGCTCTCAGGGCGGGACAGGGGAACGAGCTTTCTTT.

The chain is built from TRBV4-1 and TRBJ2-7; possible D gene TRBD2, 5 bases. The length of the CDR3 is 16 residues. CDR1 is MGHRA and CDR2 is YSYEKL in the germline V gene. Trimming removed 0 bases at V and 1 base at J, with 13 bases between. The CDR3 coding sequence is TGCGCCAGCAGCCAAGATGCGGAGGCAGGTTCCTACGAGCAGTACTTC. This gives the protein CASSQDAEAGSYEQYF.

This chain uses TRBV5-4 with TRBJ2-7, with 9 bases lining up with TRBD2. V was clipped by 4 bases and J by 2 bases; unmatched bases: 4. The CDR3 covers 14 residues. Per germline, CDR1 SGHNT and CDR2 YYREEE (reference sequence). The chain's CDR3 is CASSAAGGTYEQYF. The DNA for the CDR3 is TGTGCCAGCAGCGCAGCGGGGGGTACCTACGAGCAGTACTTC.

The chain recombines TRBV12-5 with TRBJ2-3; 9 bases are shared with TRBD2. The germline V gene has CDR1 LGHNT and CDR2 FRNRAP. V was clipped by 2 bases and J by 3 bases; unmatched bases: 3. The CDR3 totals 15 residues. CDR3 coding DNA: TGTGCTAGTGGTTTGTTCAGCGGGAGGACAGATACGCAGTATTTT. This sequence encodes CASGLFSGRTDTQYF.

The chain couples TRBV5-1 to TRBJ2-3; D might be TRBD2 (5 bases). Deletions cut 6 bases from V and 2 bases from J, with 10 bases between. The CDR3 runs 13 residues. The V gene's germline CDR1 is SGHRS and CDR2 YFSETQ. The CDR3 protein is CASKRTYTDTQYF. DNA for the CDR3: TGCGCCAGCAAAAGGACTTACACAGATACGCAGTATTTT. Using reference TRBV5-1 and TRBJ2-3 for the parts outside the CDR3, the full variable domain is KAGVTQTPRYLIKTRGQQVTLSCSPISGHRSVSWYQQTPGQGLQFLFEYFSETQRNKGNFPGRFSGRQFSNSRSEMNVSTLELGDSALYLCASKRTYTDTQYFGPGTRLTVL.

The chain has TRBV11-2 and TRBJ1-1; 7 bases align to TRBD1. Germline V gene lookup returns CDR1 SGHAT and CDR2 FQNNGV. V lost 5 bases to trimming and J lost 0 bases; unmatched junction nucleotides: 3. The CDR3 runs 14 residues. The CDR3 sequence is CASSLTGVNTEAFF. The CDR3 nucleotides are TGTGCCAGCAGCCTTACAGGGGTGAACACTGAAGCTTTCTTT.

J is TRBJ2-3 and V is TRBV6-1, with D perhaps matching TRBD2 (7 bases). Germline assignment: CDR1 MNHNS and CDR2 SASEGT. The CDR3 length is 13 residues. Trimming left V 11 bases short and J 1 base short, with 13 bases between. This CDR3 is CAGGAQGTDTQYF. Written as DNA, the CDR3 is TGTGCCGGGGGGGCTCAGGGCACAGATACGCAGTATTTT.

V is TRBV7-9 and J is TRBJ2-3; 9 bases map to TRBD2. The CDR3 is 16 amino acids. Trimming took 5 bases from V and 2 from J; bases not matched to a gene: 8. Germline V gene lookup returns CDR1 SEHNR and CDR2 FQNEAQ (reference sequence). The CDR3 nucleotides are TGTGCCAGCAGCCAGACCCTAGCGGGACACACAGATACGCAGTATTTT. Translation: CASSQTLAGHTDTQYF.

In nucleotides, the CDR3 is TGTGCCAGCAGTGAATGGGCAGGCTTTAATGAAAAACTGTTTTTT. Translation gives CASSEWAGFNEKLFF. V usage is TRBV2 and J usage is TRBJ1-4; D call uncertain. There are 15 residues in the CDR3. Germline V gene lookup returns CDR1 SNHLY and CDR2 FYNNEI. V lost 2 bases and J lost 4, with 11 bases in between.

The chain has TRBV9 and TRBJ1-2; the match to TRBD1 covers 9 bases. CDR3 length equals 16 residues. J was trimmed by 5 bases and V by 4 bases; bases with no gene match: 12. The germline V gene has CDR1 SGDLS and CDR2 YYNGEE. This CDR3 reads CASSSRTGATSYGYTF. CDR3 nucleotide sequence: TGTGCCAGCAGCTCCCGGACAGGGGCGACTTCTTATGGCTACACCTTC. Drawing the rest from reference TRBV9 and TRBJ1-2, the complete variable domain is DSGVTQTPKHLITATGQRVTLRCSPRSGDLSVYWYQQSLDQGLQFLIQYYNGEERAKGNILERFSAQQFPDLHSELNLSSLELGDSALYFCASSSRTGATSYGYTFGSGTRLTVV.

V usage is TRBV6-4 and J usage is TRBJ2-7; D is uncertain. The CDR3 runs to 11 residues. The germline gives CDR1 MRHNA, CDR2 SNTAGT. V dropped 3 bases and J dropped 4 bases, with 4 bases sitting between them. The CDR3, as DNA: TGTGCCAGCAGTGATCAGTACGAGCAGTACTTC. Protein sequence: CASSDQYEQYF.

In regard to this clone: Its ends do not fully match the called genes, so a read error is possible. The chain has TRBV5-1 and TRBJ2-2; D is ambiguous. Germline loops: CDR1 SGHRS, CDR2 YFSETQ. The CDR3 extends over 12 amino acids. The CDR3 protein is CASRENAGELFF. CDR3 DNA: TGCGCCAGCAGGGAGAACGCCGGGGAGCTGTTTTTT.

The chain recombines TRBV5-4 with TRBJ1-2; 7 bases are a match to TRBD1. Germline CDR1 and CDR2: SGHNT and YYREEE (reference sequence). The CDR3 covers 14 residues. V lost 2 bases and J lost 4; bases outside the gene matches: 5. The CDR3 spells CASSLPGQPYGYTF. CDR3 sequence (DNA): TGTGCCAGCAGCTTACCGGGACAGCCCTATGGCTACACCTTC.

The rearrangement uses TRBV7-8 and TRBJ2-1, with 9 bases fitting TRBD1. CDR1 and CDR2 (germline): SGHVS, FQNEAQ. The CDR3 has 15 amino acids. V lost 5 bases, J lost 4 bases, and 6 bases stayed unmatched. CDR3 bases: TGTGCCAGCAGCCCCAGGACAGGGGTTTACAATGAGCAGTTCTTC. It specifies CASSPRTGVYNEQFF.

This CDR3 is CASSLSAGQPQHF. CDR3 DNA: TGTGCCAGCAGCTTGTCGGCGGGCCAGCCCCAGCATTTT. The chain is built from TRBV5-5 and TRBJ1-5, with D unresolved. The ends were cut back, 1 base at V and 7 bases at J, with 9 bases in the middle. This CDR3 is built from 13 residues. Per germline, CDR1 SGHKS and CDR2 YYEKEE (reference sequence).

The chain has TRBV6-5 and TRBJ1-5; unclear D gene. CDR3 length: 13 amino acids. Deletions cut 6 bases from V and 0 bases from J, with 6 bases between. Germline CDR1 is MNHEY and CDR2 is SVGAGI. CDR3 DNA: TGTGCCAGCAGGTCCAATAGCAATCAGCCCCAGCATTTT. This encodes CASRSNSNQPQHF.